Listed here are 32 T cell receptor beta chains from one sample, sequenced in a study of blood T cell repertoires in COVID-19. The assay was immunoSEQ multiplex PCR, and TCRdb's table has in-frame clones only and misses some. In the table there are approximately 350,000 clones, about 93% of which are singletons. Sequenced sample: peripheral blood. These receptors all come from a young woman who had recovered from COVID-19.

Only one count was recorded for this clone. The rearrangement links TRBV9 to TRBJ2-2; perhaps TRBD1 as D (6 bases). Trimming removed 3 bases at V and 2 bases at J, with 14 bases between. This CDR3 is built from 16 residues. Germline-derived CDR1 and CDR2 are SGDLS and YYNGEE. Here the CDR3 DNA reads TGTGCCAGCAGCGCGCCCTGGGGACATAACACCGGGGAGCTGTTTTTT. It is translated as CASSAPWGHNTGELFF.

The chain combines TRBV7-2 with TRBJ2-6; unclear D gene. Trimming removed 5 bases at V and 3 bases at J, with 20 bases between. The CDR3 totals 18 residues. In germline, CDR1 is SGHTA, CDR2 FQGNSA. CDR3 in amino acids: CASSPMSPPRFGANVLTF. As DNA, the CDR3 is TGTGCCAGCAGCCCGATGAGCCCACCGAGGTTTGGGGCCAACGTCCTGACTTTC.

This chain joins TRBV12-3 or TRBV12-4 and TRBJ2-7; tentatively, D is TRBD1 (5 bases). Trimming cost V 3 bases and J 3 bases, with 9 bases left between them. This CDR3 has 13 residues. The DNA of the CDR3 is TGTGCCAGCAGTTTCGGCAGGGTCTACGAGCAGTACGTC. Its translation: CASSFGRVYEQYV.

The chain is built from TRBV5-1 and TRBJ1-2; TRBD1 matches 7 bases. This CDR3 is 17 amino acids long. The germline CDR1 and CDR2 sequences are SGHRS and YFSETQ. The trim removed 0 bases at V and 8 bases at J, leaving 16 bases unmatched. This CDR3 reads CASSLDGRGIPLPGYTF. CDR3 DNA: TGCGCCAGCAGCTTGGATGGCAGGGGGATCCCCCTTCCCGGCTACACCTTC.

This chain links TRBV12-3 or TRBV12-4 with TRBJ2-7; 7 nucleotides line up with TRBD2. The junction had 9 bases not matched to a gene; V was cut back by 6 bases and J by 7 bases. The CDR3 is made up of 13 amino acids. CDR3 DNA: TGTGCCAGCAGCCTGGGGGAGCGGGGTGAGCAGTACGTC. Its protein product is CASSLGERGEQYV.

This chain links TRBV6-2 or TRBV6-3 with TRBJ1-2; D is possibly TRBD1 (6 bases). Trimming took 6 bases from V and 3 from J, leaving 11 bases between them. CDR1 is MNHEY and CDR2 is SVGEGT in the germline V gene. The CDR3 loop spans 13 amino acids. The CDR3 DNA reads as TGTGCCAGCAGCCTACAGGGTGACTATGGCTACACCTTC. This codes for CASSLQGDYGYTF.

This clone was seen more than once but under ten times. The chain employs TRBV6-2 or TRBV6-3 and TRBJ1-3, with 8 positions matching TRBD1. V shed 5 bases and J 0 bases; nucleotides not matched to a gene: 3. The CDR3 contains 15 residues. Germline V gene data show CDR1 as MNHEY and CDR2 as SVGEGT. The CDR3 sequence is CASSRQGFSGNTIYF. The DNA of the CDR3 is TGTGCCAGCAGTCGACAGGGGTTCTCTGGAAACACCATATATTTT.

CDR3 nucleotide sequence: TGCGCCAGCAGCCCAACCCAGGGACAGGGGGCAGATACGCAGTATTTT. This gives the protein CASSPTQGQGADTQYF. V is TRBV4-3 and J is TRBJ2-3; 11 bases fit TRBD1. CDR1 is LGHNA and CDR2 is YSLEER in the germline V gene. This CDR3 is 16 amino acids long. The J segment lost 4 bases and the V segment lost 4 bases, leaving 7 bases of the junction unmatched.

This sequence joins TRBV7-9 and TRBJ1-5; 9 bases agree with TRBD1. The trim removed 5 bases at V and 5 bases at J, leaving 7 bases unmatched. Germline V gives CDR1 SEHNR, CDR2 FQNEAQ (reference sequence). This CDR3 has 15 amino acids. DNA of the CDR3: TGTGCCAGCAGCCCGACAGGGGGTCCCCATCAGCCCCAGCATTTT. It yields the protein CASSPTGGPHQPQHF.

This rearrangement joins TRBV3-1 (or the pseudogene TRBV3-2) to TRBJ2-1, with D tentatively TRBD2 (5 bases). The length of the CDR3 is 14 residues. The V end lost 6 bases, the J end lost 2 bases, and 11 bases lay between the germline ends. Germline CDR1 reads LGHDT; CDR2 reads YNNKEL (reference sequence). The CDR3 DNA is TGTGCCAGCAGTCCTCGGGGAACCTACAATGAGCAGTTCTTC. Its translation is CASSPRGTYNEQFF.

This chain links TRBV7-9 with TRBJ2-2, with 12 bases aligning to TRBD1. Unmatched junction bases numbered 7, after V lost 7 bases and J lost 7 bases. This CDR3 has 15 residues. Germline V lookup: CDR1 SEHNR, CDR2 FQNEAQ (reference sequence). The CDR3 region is CASTGTGGAGGELFF. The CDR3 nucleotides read TGTGCCAGCACCGGGACAGGGGGCGCGGGCGGGGAGCTGTTTTTT.

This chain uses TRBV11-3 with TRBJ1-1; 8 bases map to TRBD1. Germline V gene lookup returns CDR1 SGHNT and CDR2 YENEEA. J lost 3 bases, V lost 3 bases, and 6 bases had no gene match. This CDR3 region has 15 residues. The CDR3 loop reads CASSFRGRLDTEAFF. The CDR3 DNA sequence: TGTGCCAGCAGCTTCAGGGGGCGCTTGGACACTGAAGCTTTCTTT.

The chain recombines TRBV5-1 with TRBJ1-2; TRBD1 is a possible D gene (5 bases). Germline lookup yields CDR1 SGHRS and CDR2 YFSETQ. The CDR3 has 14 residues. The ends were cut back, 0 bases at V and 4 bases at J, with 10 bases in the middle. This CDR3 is CASSLGQYTYGYTF. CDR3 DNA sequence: TGCGCCAGCAGCTTGGGACAGTACACCTATGGCTACACCTTC.

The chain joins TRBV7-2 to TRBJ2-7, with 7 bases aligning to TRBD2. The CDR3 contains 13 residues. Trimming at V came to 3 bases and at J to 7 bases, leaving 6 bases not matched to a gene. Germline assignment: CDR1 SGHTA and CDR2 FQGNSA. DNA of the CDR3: TGTGCCAGCAGCTTGACTAGCCGGGGTGAGCAGTACGTC. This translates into CASSLTSRGEQYV.

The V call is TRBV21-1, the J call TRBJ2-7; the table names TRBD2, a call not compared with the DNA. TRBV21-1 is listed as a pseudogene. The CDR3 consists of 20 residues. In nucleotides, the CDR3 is TGTGCCAGCAGCAAAGTTTGGCGCGGGGGGCGGGAGCCAAGCTCCTACGAGCAGTACGTC. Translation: CASSKVWRGGREPSSYEQYV.

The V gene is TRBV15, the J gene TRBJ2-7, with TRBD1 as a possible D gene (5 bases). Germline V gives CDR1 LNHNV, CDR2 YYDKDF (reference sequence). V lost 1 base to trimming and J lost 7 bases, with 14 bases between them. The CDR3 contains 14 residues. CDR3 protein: CATSRAMGPEEQYV. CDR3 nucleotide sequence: TGTGCCACCAGCAGAGCTATGGGGCCGGAGGAGCAGTACGTC.

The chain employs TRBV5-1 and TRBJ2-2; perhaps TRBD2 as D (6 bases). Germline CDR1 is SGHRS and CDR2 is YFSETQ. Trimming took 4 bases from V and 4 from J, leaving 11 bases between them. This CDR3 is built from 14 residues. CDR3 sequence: CASSGSGITGELFF. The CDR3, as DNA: TGCGCCAGCAGCGGTAGCGGTATCACCGGGGAGCTGTTTTTT.

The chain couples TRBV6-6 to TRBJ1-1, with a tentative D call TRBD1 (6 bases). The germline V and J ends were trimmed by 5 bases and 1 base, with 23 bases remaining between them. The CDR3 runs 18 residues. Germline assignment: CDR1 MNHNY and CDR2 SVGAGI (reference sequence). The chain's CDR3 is CASSPPRGAIGRNTEAFF. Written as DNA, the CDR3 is TGTGCCAGCAGTCCCCCTCGGGGGGCGATTGGAAGGAACACTGAAGCTTTCTTT.

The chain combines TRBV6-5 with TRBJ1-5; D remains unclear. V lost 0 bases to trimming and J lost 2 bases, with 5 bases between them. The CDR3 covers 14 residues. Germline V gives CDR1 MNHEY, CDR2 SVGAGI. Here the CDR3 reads CASSYSGRNQPQHF. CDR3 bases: TGTGCCAGCAGTTACTCGGGCCGCAATCAGCCCCAGCATTTT.

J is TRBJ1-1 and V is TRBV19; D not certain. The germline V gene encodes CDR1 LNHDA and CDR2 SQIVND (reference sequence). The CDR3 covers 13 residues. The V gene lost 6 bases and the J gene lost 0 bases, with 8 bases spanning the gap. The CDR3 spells CASSLGVNTEAFF. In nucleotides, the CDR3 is TGTGCCAGTAGCCTCGGGGTGAACACTGAAGCTTTCTTT.

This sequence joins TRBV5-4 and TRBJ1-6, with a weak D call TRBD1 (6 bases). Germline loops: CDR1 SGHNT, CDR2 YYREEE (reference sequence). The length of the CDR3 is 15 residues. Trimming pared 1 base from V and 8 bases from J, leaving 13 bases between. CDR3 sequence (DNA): TGTGCCAGCAGCTTGAATCAGGGGAGGGATTCACCCCTCCACTTT. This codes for CASSLNQGRDSPLHF.

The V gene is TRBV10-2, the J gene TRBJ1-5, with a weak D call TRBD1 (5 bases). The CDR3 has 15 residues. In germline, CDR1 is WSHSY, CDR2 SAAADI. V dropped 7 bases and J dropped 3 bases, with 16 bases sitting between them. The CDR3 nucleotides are TGCGCCAGCACTCCGACAGCAATATTCAATCAGCCCCAGCATTTT. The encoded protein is CASTPTAIFNQPQHF.

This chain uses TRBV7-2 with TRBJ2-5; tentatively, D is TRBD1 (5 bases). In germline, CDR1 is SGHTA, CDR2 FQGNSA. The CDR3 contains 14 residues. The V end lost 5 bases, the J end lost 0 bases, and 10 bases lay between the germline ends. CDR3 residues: CASSPGPDQETQYF. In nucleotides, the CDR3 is TGTGCCAGCAGCCCAGGGCCAGACCAAGAGACCCAGTACTTC.

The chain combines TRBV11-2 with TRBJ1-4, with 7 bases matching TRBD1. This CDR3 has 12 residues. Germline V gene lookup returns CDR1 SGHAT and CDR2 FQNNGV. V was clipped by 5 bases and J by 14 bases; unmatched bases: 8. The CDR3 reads CASSLTGESLFF. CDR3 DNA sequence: TGTGCCAGCAGCCTAACAGGGGAGAGTCTGTTTTTT. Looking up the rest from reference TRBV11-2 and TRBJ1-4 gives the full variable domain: EAGVAQSPRYKIIEKRQSVAFWCNPISGHATLYWYQQILGQGPKLLIQFQNNGVVDDSQLPKDRFSAERLKGVDSTLKIQPAKLEDSAVYLCASSLTGESLFFGSGTQLSVL.

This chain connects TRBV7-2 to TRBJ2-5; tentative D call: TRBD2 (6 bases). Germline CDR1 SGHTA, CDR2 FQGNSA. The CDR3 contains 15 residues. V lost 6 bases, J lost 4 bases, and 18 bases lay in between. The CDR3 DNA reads TGTGCCAGCAGTCACCTGTGGGGGGTCGGAGAGACCCAGTACTTC. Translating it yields CASSHLWGVGETQYF.

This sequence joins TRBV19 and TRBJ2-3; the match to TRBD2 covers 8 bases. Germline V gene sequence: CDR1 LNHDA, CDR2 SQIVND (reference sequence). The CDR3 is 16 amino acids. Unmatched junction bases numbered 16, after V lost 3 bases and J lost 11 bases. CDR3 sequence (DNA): TGTGCCAGTAGTATCACCGGGACTAGGGGGGCGGGGGTGCAGTATTTT. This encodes CASSITGTRGAGVQYF.

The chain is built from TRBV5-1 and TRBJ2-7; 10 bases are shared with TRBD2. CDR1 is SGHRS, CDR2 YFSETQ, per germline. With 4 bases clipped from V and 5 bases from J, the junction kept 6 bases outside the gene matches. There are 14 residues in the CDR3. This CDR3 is CASSLGLAANEQYV. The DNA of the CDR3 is TGCGCCAGCAGCCTAGGACTAGCGGCCAACGAGCAGTACGTC.

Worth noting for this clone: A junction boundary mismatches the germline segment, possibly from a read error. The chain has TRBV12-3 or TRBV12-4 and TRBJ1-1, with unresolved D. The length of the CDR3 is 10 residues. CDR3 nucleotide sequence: TGTGCCAGCAGTAGGAGGACCCCCATCTTT. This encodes CASSRRTPIF.

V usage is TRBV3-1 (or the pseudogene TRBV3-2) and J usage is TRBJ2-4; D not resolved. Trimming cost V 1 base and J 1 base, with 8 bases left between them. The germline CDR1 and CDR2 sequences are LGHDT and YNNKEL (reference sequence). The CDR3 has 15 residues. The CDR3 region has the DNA TGTGCCAGCAGCCAAGGTTCCAGGGCCAAAAACATTCAGTACTTC. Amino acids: CASSQGSRAKNIQYF.

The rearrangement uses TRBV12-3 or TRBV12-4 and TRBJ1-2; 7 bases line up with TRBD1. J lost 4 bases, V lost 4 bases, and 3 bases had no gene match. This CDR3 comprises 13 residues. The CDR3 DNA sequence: TGTGCCAGCAGTTCCAGGGGGGTCTATGGCTACACCTTC. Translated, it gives CASSSRGVYGYTF.

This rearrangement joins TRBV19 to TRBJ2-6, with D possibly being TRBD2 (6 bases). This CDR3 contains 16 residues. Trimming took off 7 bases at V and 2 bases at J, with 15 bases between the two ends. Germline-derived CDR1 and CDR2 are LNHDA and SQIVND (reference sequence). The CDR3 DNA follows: TGTGCCAGTAACTTCTTAACGGGAGCTGGGGCCAACGTCCTGACTTTC. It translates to CASNFLTGAGANVLTF.

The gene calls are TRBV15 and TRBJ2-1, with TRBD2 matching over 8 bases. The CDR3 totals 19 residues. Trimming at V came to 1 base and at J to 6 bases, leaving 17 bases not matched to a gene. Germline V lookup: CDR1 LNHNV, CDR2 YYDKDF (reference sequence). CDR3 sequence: CATSRGGQGGAGVGNEQFF. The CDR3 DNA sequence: TGTGCCACCAGCAGAGGAGGGCAGGGTGGAGCGGGAGTCGGCAATGAGCAGTTCTTC. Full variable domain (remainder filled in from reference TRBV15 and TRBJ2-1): DAMVIQNPRYQVTQFGKPVTLSCSQTLNHNVMYWYQQKSSQAPKLLFHYYDKDFNNEADTPDNFQSRRPNTSFCFLDIRSPGLGDTAMYLCATSRGGQGGAGVGNEQFFGPGTRLTVL.